This is a list of T cell receptor beta chains from one sample in a study of blood T cell repertoires in COVID-19. Using immunoSEQ multiplex PCR, the repertoire was profiled, and TCRdb retains in-frame clones only, with some absent. The data hold 150,000 to 200,000 clones, with more than 75% observed a single time. Sequenced material: peripheral blood. The origin of the receptors is a human donor in a cohort sampled during active COVID-19. Each CDR3 is given with its conserved first and last residue. The D gene is left open where the match is weak. Rows may omit the clone size; those that give it use once, few, many or a size class.

d_call: NA
clone_size: NA
j_call: TRBJ2-3
v_call: TRBV3-1/TRBV3-2
cdr3_nt: TGTGCCAGCAGCCAAGATGTGGGCGGGGTCAGCACAGATACGCAGTATTTT
cdr3_aa: CASSQDVGGVSTDTQYF

d_call: NA
clone_size: NA
j_call: TRBJ1-4
v_call: TRBV6-5
cdr3_nt: TGTGCCGGACAGATCGCTAATGAAAAACTGTTTTTT
cdr3_aa: CAGQIANEKLFF

d_call: NA
clone_size: few
j_call: TRBJ2-1
v_call: TRBV28
cdr3_nt: TGTGCCAGCAGTCCAGGGGTTGAGCAGTTCTTC
cdr3_aa: CASSPGVEQFF

d_call: TRBD1
clone_size: NA
j_call: TRBJ1-6
v_call: TRBV19
cdr3_nt: TGTGCCAGTAGTACTGACAGGGTCTATAATTCACCCCTCCACTTT
cdr3_aa: CASSTDRVYNSPLHF

d_call: NA
clone_size: NA
j_call: TRBJ2-2
v_call: TRBV6-5
cdr3_nt: TGTGCCAGCAAAGGCAGGGGGGAACGGCTGTTTTTT
cdr3_aa: CASKGRGERLFF

d_call: TRBD2
clone_size: NA
j_call: TRBJ2-1
v_call: TRBV30
cdr3_nt: TGTGCCTGGAGTGTAGTTCGTTCATGGGCTAGCGGGAGTCGCTTTCTCTACAATGAGCAGTTCTTC
cdr3_aa: CAWSVVRSWASGSRFLYNEQFF

d_call: NA
clone_size: NA
j_call: TRBJ2-3
v_call: TRBV18
cdr3_nt: TGTGCCAGCTCACCAGACATCATAAGCACAGATACGCAGTATTTT
cdr3_aa: CASSPDIISTDTQYF

d_call: TRBD2
clone_size: NA
j_call: TRBJ2-7
v_call: TRBV19
cdr3_nt: TGTGCCAGTAGTATAGCACCTAGCGGGAGCCACGAGCAGTACTTC
cdr3_aa: CASSIAPSGSHEQYF

d_call: TRBD1
clone_size: NA
j_call: TRBJ2-1
v_call: TRBV24-1
cdr3_nt: TGTGCCACCAGTGATGCCGACAGGGGGACCTACAATGAGCAGTTCTTC
cdr3_aa: CATSDADRGTYNEQFF

d_call: TRBD2
clone_size: NA
j_call: TRBJ2-3
v_call: TRBV4-2
cdr3_nt: TGTGCCAGCAGCCAAGGACCAGCGGGAGGCCGCACAGATACGCAGTATTTT
cdr3_aa: CASSQGPAGGRTDTQYF

d_call: NA
clone_size: NA
j_call: TRBJ2-6
v_call: TRBV9
cdr3_nt: TGTGCCAGCAGCGTAGAAGTTGATAGCCTGACTGGGGCCAACGTCCTGACTTTC
cdr3_aa: CASSVEVDSLTGANVLTF

d_call: NA
clone_size: once
j_call: TRBJ1-1
v_call: TRBV6-5
cdr3_nt: TGTGCCAGCAGTTACCTCAGGGGAGAGAAGAACACTGAAGCTTTCTTT
cdr3_aa: CASSYLRGEKNTEAFF

d_call: TRBD1
clone_size: NA
j_call: TRBJ2-3
v_call: TRBV5-1
cdr3_nt: TGCGCCAGCAGCTTCGGACAGGGCCGTTCGGATACGCAGTATTTT
cdr3_aa: CASSFGQGRSDTQYF

d_call: NA
clone_size: NA
j_call: TRBJ1-6
v_call: TRBV3-1/TRBV3-2
cdr3_nt: TGTGCCAGCAGCCAAATGCTACCTAGCTCCTATAATTCACCCCTCCACTTT
cdr3_aa: CASSQMLPSSYNSPLHF

d_call: TRBD1
clone_size: NA
j_call: TRBJ1-4
v_call: TRBV7-9
cdr3_nt: TGTGCCAGCAGCTCCCCGACAGGGGGCGCTTCAACTAATGAAAAACTGTTTTTT
cdr3_aa: CASSSPTGGASTNEKLFF

d_call: TRBD1
clone_size: many
j_call: TRBJ1-2
v_call: TRBV4-3
cdr3_nt: TGCGCCAGCAGCCAAGGTCTGGGACAGGGCGGCTATGGCTACACCTTC
cdr3_aa: CASSQGLGQGGYGYTF

d_call: NA
clone_size: NA
j_call: TRBJ2-2
v_call: TRBV11-3
cdr3_nt: TGTGCCAGCAGCTTAGAGCGGAACACCGGGGAGCTGTTTTTT
cdr3_aa: CASSLERNTGELFF

d_call: TRBD2
clone_size: NA
j_call: TRBJ2-5
v_call: TRBV7-7
cdr3_nt: TGTGCTAGCAGCTTAGACCCTCAGAGCGGGGGTCGGGAGACCCAGTACTTC
cdr3_aa: CASSLDPQSGGRETQYF

d_call: TRBD2
clone_size: NA
j_call: TRBJ2-3
v_call: TRBV18
cdr3_nt: TGTGCCAGCTCACCACCAGGGACTAGCGGGAGAGTAGATACGCAGTATTTT
cdr3_aa: CASSPPGTSGRVDTQYF

d_call: TRBD2
clone_size: NA
j_call: TRBJ2-2
v_call: TRBV30
cdr3_nt: TGTGCCTGGATCTTTGCGGGAGGAACCGGGGAGCTGTTTTTT
cdr3_aa: CAWIFAGGTGELFF

d_call: TRBD1
clone_size: NA
j_call: TRBJ2-7
v_call: TRBV5-6
cdr3_nt: TGTGCCAGCAGGGGGACAGTTTCCTACGAGCAGTACTTC
cdr3_aa: CASRGTVSYEQYF

d_call: NA
clone_size: NA
j_call: TRBJ2-1
v_call: TRBV4-3
cdr3_nt: TGCGCCAGCAGCCCCCAGGGTTACAATGAGCAGTTCTTC
cdr3_aa: CASSPQGYNEQFF

d_call: TRBD2
clone_size: NA
j_call: TRBJ2-1
v_call: TRBV27
cdr3_nt: TGTGCCACACCCGGGACTAGAAGCTTTTTCTCCTACAATGAGCAGTTCTTC
cdr3_aa: CATPGTRSFFSYNEQFF

d_call: TRBD1
clone_size: NA
j_call: TRBJ2-7
v_call: TRBV5-4
cdr3_nt: TGTGCCAGCAGCCGGGACAGCGGATCCTACGAGCAGTACTTC
cdr3_aa: CASSRDSGSYEQYF

d_call: TRBD1
clone_size: NA
j_call: TRBJ2-2
v_call: TRBV19
cdr3_nt: TGTGCCAGTAGTCGTGACAGGGTGGGAACCGGGGAGCTGTTTTTT
cdr3_aa: CASSRDRVGTGELFF

d_call: NA
clone_size: NA
j_call: TRBJ1-5
v_call: TRBV3-1/TRBV3-2
cdr3_nt: TGTGCCAGCAGCCAAGGGGGGGGCGCTTCCAATCAGCCCCAGCATTTT
cdr3_aa: CASSQGGGASNQPQHF

d_call: NA
clone_size: NA
j_call: TRBJ2-7
v_call: TRBV11-3
cdr3_nt: TGTGCCAGCAGCTTAGACAGCAGGGGTGGCGAGCAGTACTTC
cdr3_aa: CASSLDSRGGEQYF

d_call: TRBD1
clone_size: NA
j_call: TRBJ1-3
v_call: TRBV7-2
cdr3_nt: TGTGCCAGCAGTTACAGGGGGGATACTGGAAACACCATATATTTT
cdr3_aa: CASSYRGDTGNTIYF

d_call: TRBD1
clone_size: few
j_call: TRBJ1-6
v_call: TRBV2
cdr3_nt: TGTGCCAGCAGCGGGACAGGGGCTTCACCCCTCCACTTT
cdr3_aa: CASSGTGASPLHF

d_call: NA
clone_size: NA
j_call: TRBJ1-4
v_call: TRBV5-5
cdr3_nt: TGTGCCAGCAGCTTCGACAGGTTGGGTGAAAAACTGTTTTTT
cdr3_aa: CASSFDRLGEKLFF

d_call: NA
clone_size: NA
j_call: TRBJ2-1
v_call: TRBV5-1
cdr3_nt: TGCGCCAGCAGCTTCCTTGGAGGCGGGTCGTACGGTGAGCAGTTCTTC
cdr3_aa: CASSFLGGGSYGEQFF

d_call: TRBD1
clone_size: few
j_call: TRBJ2-7
v_call: TRBV3-1/TRBV3-2
cdr3_nt: TGTGCCAGCAGCCGTGGTACAGGGGCCAACTACGAGCAGTACTTC
cdr3_aa: CASSRGTGANYEQYF

d_call: TRBD1
clone_size: once
j_call: TRBJ1-5
v_call: TRBV25-1
cdr3_nt: TGTGCCAGCAGTGATGGGACAGGGGTTGGCAATCAGCCCCAGCATTTT
cdr3_aa: CASSDGTGVGNQPQHF

d_call: NA
clone_size: NA
j_call: TRBJ1-1
v_call: TRBV4-1
cdr3_nt: TGCGCCAGCAGCCCGTCGCAGGTAGTAAACACTGAAGCTTTCTTT
cdr3_aa: CASSPSQVVNTEAFF

d_call: NA
clone_size: NA
j_call: TRBJ2-2
v_call: TRBV9
cdr3_nt: TGTGCCAGCAGCGTCATTAGCGTTACCGGGGAGCTGTTTTTT
cdr3_aa: CASSVISVTGELFF

d_call: NA
clone_size: NA
j_call: TRBJ2-7
v_call: TRBV5-1
cdr3_nt: TGCGCCAGCAGCTCACAGGGTATGGGAAGGGGAGGGGGATTCTACGAGCAGTACTTC
cdr3_aa: CASSSQGMGRGGGFYEQYF

d_call: TRBD1
clone_size: NA
j_call: TRBJ1-5
v_call: TRBV4-2
cdr3_nt: TGTGCCAGCAGCCAGGGGACAGGGGTTGGCAATCAGCCCCAGCATTTT
cdr3_aa: CASSQGTGVGNQPQHF

d_call: NA
clone_size: NA
j_call: TRBJ2-7
v_call: TRBV27
cdr3_nt: TGTGCCAGCAGCAGGGGTAGCTCCTACGAGCAGTACTTC
cdr3_aa: CASSRGSSYEQYF

d_call: TRBD1
clone_size: NA
j_call: TRBJ1-4
v_call: TRBV28
cdr3_nt: TGTGCCAGCAGTTCCCAGGGGGCGGCTAATGAAAAACTGTTTTTT
cdr3_aa: CASSSQGAANEKLFF

d_call: NA
clone_size: NA
j_call: TRBJ1-4
v_call: TRBV5-1
cdr3_nt: TGCGCCAGCAGCTTGGTCCAGGGGAGTGAAAAACTGTTTTTT
cdr3_aa: CASSLVQGSEKLFF

d_call: TRBD1
clone_size: NA
j_call: TRBJ1-1
v_call: TRBV28
cdr3_nt: TGTGCCAGCAGTTTATGGGACAGGGGCTTCACTGAAGCTTTCTTT
cdr3_aa: CASSLWDRGFTEAFF

d_call: TRBD1
clone_size: NA
j_call: TRBJ2-1
v_call: TRBV6-2/TRBV6-3
cdr3_nt: TGTGCCAGCAGTTACTCGACAGGGCGAGGCGGCGAGCAGTTCTTC
cdr3_aa: CASSYSTGRGGEQFF

d_call: TRBD1
clone_size: once
j_call: TRBJ2-7
v_call: TRBV28
cdr3_nt: TGTGCCAGCAGTTTGCCGGGACAGACCTACGAGCAGTACTTC
cdr3_aa: CASSLPGQTYEQYF

d_call: NA
clone_size: NA
j_call: TRBJ1-4
v_call: TRBV5-5
cdr3_nt: TGTGCCAGCAGCCTCGGGCCCCTGGGGGGGACTAATGAAAAACTGTTTTTT
cdr3_aa: CASSLGPLGGTNEKLFF

d_call: TRBD1
clone_size: NA
j_call: TRBJ2-5
v_call: TRBV5-1
cdr3_nt: TGCGCCAGCAGTCCCGGGACAGGGGGCGAGACCCAGTACTTC
cdr3_aa: CASSPGTGGETQYF

d_call: TRBD2
clone_size: NA
j_call: TRBJ2-1
v_call: TRBV4-1
cdr3_nt: TGCGCCAGCAGCCAAGGCCGGGGGGGAAGCTCCTACAATGAGCAGTTCTTC
cdr3_aa: CASSQGRGGSSYNEQFF

d_call: TRBD2
clone_size: NA
j_call: TRBJ2-7
v_call: TRBV6-2/TRBV6-3
cdr3_nt: TGTGCCAGCAGTTACTGGCGGGAGTTCGAGCAGTACTTC
cdr3_aa: CASSYWREFEQYF

d_call: TRBD1
clone_size: NA
j_call: TRBJ1-2
v_call: TRBV15
cdr3_nt: TGTGCCACCAGCAGAGATGGACAGGGAGGGGGCTACACCTTC
cdr3_aa: CATSRDGQGGGYTF

d_call: TRBD1
clone_size: NA
j_call: TRBJ2-7
v_call: TRBV5-1
cdr3_nt: TGCGCCAGCAGCCTGGCCAACTCCGGGACAGGGGGCGAGCAGTACTTC
cdr3_aa: CASSLANSGTGGEQYF

d_call: TRBD2
clone_size: NA
j_call: TRBJ2-3
v_call: TRBV7-2
cdr3_nt: TGTGCCAGCAGCCCCCGGACTAGCGGGAGAACAGATACGCAGTATTTT
cdr3_aa: CASSPRTSGRTDTQYF

d_call: TRBD2
clone_size: NA
j_call: TRBJ2-2
v_call: TRBV9
cdr3_nt: TGTGCCAGCAGCTCCCCTCTAGCGGGAGACACCGGGGAGCTGTTTTTT
cdr3_aa: CASSSPLAGDTGELFF

d_call: NA
clone_size: NA
j_call: TRBJ1-1
v_call: TRBV12-3/TRBV12-4
cdr3_nt: TGTGCCAGCAGTTTAGTTTCAACGAGCGCTTTCTTT
cdr3_aa: CASSLVSTSAFF

d_call: NA
clone_size: NA
j_call: TRBJ2-7
v_call: TRBV4-3
cdr3_nt: TGCGCCAGCAGCCAATCGCTCCGACTCTCCTACGAGCAGTACTTC
cdr3_aa: CASSQSLRLSYEQYF

d_call: NA
clone_size: NA
j_call: TRBJ1-1
v_call: TRBV10-2
cdr3_nt: TGCGCCAGCAGTGATTCCGAAGCTATGAACACTGAAGCTTTCTTT
cdr3_aa: CASSDSEAMNTEAFF

d_call: TRBD1
clone_size: NA
j_call: TRBJ1-1
v_call: TRBV28
cdr3_nt: TGTGCCAGCCCCGGGACAGACGACGGGAACACTGAAGCTTTCTTT
cdr3_aa: CASPGTDDGNTEAFF

d_call: NA
clone_size: NA
j_call: TRBJ2-7
v_call: TRBV5-1
cdr3_nt: TGCGCCAGCAGCTTGGAGGGGGGGACCTACGAGCAGTACTTC
cdr3_aa: CASSLEGGTYEQYF

d_call: NA
clone_size: NA
j_call: TRBJ1-6
v_call: TRBV7-9
cdr3_nt: TGTGCCAGCAGCTTAGCGGGTGGGGCTTCACCCCTCCACTTT
cdr3_aa: CASSLAGGASPLHF

d_call: TRBD1
clone_size: NA
j_call: TRBJ1-4
v_call: TRBV4-3
cdr3_nt: TGCGCCAGCTCCTACCGGGACAGGGGGCTCGGTGAAAAACTGTTTTTT
cdr3_aa: CASSYRDRGLGEKLFF

d_call: NA
clone_size: once
j_call: TRBJ1-1
v_call: TRBV7-2
cdr3_nt: TGTGCCAGCAGACCCCCGAGCAGGGAAGCTTTCTTT
cdr3_aa: CASRPPSREAFF

d_call: NA
clone_size: NA
j_call: TRBJ2-3
v_call: TRBV5-1
cdr3_nt: TGCGCCAGCAGCTTCGACAGGACCCTATTCGATACGCAGTATTTT
cdr3_aa: CASSFDRTLFDTQYF